The sequence of this T cell receptor (beta chain) was determined in a study of Tregs in tolerant kidney transplant recipients. Study background: CD4+CD25+CD127- cells came from approximately 3-day belatacept mixed lymphocyte reactions, some with roughly 5-day graft donor restimulation. Study-wide points: The most relevant donor-specific Treg TCRbeta repertoire apparently came from expansion with activated donor B cells. Findings come from small patient numbers and require larger validation.

About this clone: Its cognate antigen is unknown.

The data were produced by immunoSEQ multiplex PCR, yet TCRdb's version contains in-frame clones alone and is incomplete. The sample lists more than 25,000 clones, 70% to 85% seen once, with 2% to 2.5% in the top ten. Germline CDR1 MRHNA, CDR2 SNTAGT. The CDR3 sequence is 13 residues long. V trimming: 4 bases; J trimming: 10 bases; junction bases outside the gene matches: 4. The chain recombines TRBV6-4 with TRBJ2-1, with TRBD2 matching 10 bases. Sequences were obtained from Tregs from blood cultured with allogeneic cells. The sequence came from a human donor in good health. CDR3 bases: TGTGCCAGCAGTGTACTAGCGGGGTACGAGCAGTTCTTC. Translation: CASSVLAGYEQFF.